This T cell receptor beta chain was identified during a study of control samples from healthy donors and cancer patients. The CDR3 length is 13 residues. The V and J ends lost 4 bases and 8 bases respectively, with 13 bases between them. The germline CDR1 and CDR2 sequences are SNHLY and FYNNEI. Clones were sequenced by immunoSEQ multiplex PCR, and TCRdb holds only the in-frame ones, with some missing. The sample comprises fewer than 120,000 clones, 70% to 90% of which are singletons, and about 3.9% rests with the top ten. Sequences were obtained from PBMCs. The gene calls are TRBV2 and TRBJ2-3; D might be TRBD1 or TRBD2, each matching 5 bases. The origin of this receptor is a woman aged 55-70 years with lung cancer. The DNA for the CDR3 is TGTGCCAGCAGTGGGGGGTCCGCGGGTACGCAGTATTTT. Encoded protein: CASSGGSAGTQYF.